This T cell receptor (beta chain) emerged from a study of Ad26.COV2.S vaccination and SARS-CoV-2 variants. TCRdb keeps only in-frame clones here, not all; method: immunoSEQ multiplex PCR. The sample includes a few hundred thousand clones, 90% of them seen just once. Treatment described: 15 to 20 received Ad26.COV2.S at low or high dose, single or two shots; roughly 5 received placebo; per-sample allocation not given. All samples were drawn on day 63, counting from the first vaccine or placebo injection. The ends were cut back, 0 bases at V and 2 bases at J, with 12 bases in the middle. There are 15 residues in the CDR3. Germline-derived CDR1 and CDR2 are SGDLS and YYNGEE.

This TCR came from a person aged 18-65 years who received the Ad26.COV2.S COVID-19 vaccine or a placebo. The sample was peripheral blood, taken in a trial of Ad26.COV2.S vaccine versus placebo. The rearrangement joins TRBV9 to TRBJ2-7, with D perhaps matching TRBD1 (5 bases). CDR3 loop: CASSVGQWGTYEQYF. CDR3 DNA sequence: TGTGCCAGCAGCGTAGGACAGTGGGGAACCTACGAGCAGTACTTC.